The clone carrying this TCR beta chain was seen a handful of times. The record originates from a study of T-cell reconstitution after alpha-beta-depleted transplantation in children. The library targeted TCRbeta and was prepared with unique molecular identifiers. TCRdb redid the calling of the PCR reads with MiXCR, one entry per CDR3 protein. The sample has nearly 400,000 distinct CDR3 sequences, just over 20% seen once; the top ten hold around 4%. V shed 3 bases and J shed 8 bases, with 10 bases lying between them. Looked up from germline, CDR1 is DFQATT and CDR2 is SNEGSKA (reference sequence). This CDR3 is 12 amino acids long.

The chain joins TRBV20-1 to TRBJ2-2, with D maybe TRBD1 (6 bases). This clonotype was sampled from a human donor who donated a stem cell graft to a child with acute myeloid leukemia. The sequencing here drew on PBMCs from the stem cell graft donor, taken from the stem cell graft. CDR3 amino acids: CSARDRFGELFF. The DNA of the CDR3 is TGCAGTGCTAGGGACAGATTTGGGGAGCTGTTTTTT.